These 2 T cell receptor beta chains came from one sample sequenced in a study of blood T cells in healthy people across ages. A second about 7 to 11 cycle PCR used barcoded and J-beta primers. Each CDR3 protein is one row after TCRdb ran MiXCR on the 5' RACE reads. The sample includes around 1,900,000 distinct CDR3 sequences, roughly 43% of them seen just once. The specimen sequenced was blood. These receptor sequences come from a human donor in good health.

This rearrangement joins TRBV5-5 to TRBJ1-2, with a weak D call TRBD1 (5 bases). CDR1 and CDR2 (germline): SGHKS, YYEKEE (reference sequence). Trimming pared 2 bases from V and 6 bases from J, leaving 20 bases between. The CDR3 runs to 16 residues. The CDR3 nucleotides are TGTGCCAGCAGCTTCCGATACGTAATCGACAGTCATGGCTACACCTTC. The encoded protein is CASSFRYVIDSHGYTF. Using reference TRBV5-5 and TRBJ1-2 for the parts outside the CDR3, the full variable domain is DAGVTQSPTHLIKTRGQQVTLRCSPISGHKSVSWYQQVLGQGPQFIFQYYEKEERGRGNFPDRFSARQFPNYSSELNVNALLLGDSALYLCASSFRYVIDSHGYTFGSGTRLTVV.

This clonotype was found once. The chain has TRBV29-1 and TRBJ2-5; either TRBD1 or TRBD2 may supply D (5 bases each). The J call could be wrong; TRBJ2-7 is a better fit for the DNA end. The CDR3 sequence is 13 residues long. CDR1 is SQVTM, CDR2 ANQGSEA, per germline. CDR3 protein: CSVHRGVDYEQYF. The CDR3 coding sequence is TGCAGCGTTCACAGAGGGGTCGACTACGAGCAGTACTTC.